Listed below are T cell receptor beta chains from one sample, sequenced in a study of T-cell memory formation after mild COVID-19. TCRdb re-called the 5' RACE reads through MiXCR, storing one row per CDR3 protein. Found here are 500,000 to 600,000 distinct CDR3 sequences, 15% to 20% of them singletons; the top ten hold around 11%. Input material: PBMCs or a T cell subset sorted from them (not recorded which). The receptors were sampled from an adult woman who had mild COVID-19 (a few samples of this study predate the infection). Cell type and time point are not known. The CDR3 runs from the conserved cysteine through the conserved F or W. A D gene is named only where the DNA matches it firmly. The listing skips clone size in some rows; elsewhere it reads once, few, many or a size class.

V gene	J gene	D gene	clone size	CDR3 protein	CDR3 DNA
TRBV5-1	TRBJ2-1	TRBD1	few	CASSPGTGQTSSYNEQFF	TGCGCCAGCAGCCCCGGGACAGGGCAGACCAGCTCCTACAATGAGCAGTTCTTC
TRBV5-6	TRBJ2-1	NA	few	CASSSNTAGSYNEQFF	TGTGCCAGCAGCTCTAATACAGCGGGCTCCTACAATGAGCAGTTCTTC
TRBV29-1	TRBJ2-7	TRBD1	few	CSVEGQGNEQYF	TGCAGCGTTGAGGGACAGGGAAACGAGCAGTACTTC
TRBV9	TRBJ2-1	NA	NA	CASSARGAPGDNEQFF	TGTGCCAGCAGCGCGCGTGGGGCTCCTGGGGATAATGAGCAGTTCTTC
TRBV5-1	TRBJ2-7	TRBD1	many	CASSLGGQGAPLYEQYF	TGCGCCAGCAGCTTGGGGGGACAGGGGGCCCCCCTCTACGAGCAGTACTTC
TRBV3-1	TRBJ1-4	NA	many	CASSQHGEKLFF	TGTGCCAGCAGCCAACATGGGGAAAAACTGTTTTTT
TRBV5-1	TRBJ2-5	TRBD1	few	CASSPGTGWEETQYF	TGCGCCAGCAGCCCTGGGACAGGCTGGGAGGAGACCCAGTACTTC
TRBV20-1	TRBJ1-5	NA	NA	CSAQTGRDQPQHF	TGCAGTGCACAGACTGGCAGGGATCAGCCCCAGCATTTT
TRBV18	TRBJ2-7	TRBD2	NA	CASSPSRGANREQYF	TGTGCCAGCTCACCATCGCGGGGGGCAAATAGGGAGCAGTACTTC
TRBV20-1	TRBJ1-3	NA	few	CSALGSHNIGTGNTIYF	TGCAGTGCCTTAGGCTCACACAACATCGGCACTGGAAACACCATATATTTT
TRBV29-1	TRBJ1-1	NA	NA	CSVRPGNTEAFF	TGCAGCGTTCGACCGGGGAACACTGAAGCTTTCTTT
TRBV6-5	TRBJ2-3	TRBD1	NA	CTSIEGQGQGTQYF	TGTACCAGCATAGAAGGACAGGGACAGGGGACGCAGTATTTT
TRBV29-1	TRBJ2-7	TRBD1	NA	CSVSTDRGDGEQYF	TGCAGCGTTTCGACCGACAGGGGGGATGGCGAGCAGTACTTC
TRBV19	TRBJ1-2	NA	NA	CASSFPVDFGGYTF	TGTGCCAGTAGTTTCCCCGTGGATTTTGGGGGCTACACCTTC
TRBV6-6	TRBJ1-1	NA	NA	CASPPSMGGWTEAFF	TGTGCCAGCCCCCCCTCGATGGGTGGATGGACTGAAGCTTTCTTT
TRBV7-8	TRBJ2-5	TRBD2	NA	CASSALPAFGGSQETQYF	TGTGCCAGCAGCGCCCTCCCGGCTTTCGGGGGGTCCCAAGAGACCCAGTACTTC
TRBV2	TRBJ2-3	TRBD1	NA	CASSEVWTGSKDTQYF	TGTGCCAGCAGTGAAGTTTGGACAGGGAGTAAAGATACGCAGTATTTT
TRBV24-1	TRBJ2-2	NA	few	CATSDSHWRTNTGELFF	TGTGCCACCAGTGATTCCCACTGGAGAACGAACACCGGGGAGCTGTTTTTT
TRBV4-3	TRBJ1-3	NA	few	CASSQDRGGPGNTIYF	TGCGCCAGCAGCCAAGATCGAGGAGGGCCTGGAAACACCATATATTTT
TRBV5-1	TRBJ2-1	TRBD2	few	CASSALAGTYNEQFF	TGCGCCAGCAGCGCGCTAGCGGGGACCTACAATGAGCAGTTCTTC
TRBV6-2/TRBV6-3	TRBJ1-1	NA	once	CASSLYEGNTEAFF	TGTGCCAGCAGTTTGTACGAGGGGAACACTGAAGCTTTCTTT
TRBV30	TRBJ1-1	NA	NA	CAWSQQGNTEAFF	TGTGCCTGGAGTCAACAGGGGAACACTGAAGCTTTCTTT
TRBV11-2	TRBJ2-3	NA	few	CASSLTRSGTTDTQYF	TGTGCCAGCAGCTTAACTCGGTCGGGCACCACAGATACGCAGTATTTT
TRBV12-3/TRBV12-4	TRBJ1-6	NA	few	CASRPSRDSPLHF	TGTGCCAGCAGACCTTCAAGGGATTCACCCCTCCACTTT
TRBV2	TRBJ2-7	TRBD1	NA	CASSYRDRVSYEQYF	TGTGCCAGCAGTTACCGGGACAGGGTCTCCTACGAGCAGTACTTC
TRBV5-4	TRBJ2-1	NA	many	CASSLTSEQFF	TGTGCCAGCAGCCTTACGAGTGAGCAGTTCTTC
TRBV5-1	TRBJ1-1	NA	NA	CASGQHWDTEAFF	TGCGCCAGCGGGCAGCACTGGGACACTGAAGCTTTCTTT